The 4 T cell receptor beta chains listed next were all sequenced from one sample in a study of T-cell memory formation after mild COVID-19. TCRdb redid the calling of the 5' RACE reads with MiXCR, one entry per CDR3 protein. The sample shows 300,000 to 400,000 distinct CDR3 sequences, over 10% of them seen only once. The sequencing input was PBMCs or a T cell subset sorted from them (not recorded which). These TCRs come from a man younger than 35 who had mild COVID-19 (a few samples of this study predate the infection). Cell type and time point are not known.

This clonotype was picked up a small number of times. V gene TRBV20-1 combines with J gene TRBJ2-5; 9 bases agree with TRBD1. Germline lookup yields CDR1 DFQATT and CDR2 SNEGSKA (reference sequence). Trimming removed 5 bases from V and 5 bases from J; junction bases left unmatched: 3. The CDR3 has 12 residues. This chain's CDR3 is CSAHRGLETQYF. The CDR3 region has the DNA TGCAGTGCTCACAGGGGGCTCGAGACCCAGTACTTC.

The CDR3 DNA reads TGTGCCAGCAGGCAACGGACAGGGGGCGGCTACACCTTC. Protein sequence: CASRQRTGGGYTF. The J gene is TRBJ1-2, the V gene TRBV6-5, with 11 bases aligning to TRBD1. CDR1 MNHEY and CDR2 SVGAGI come from the germline V gene. J lost 8 bases, V lost 6 bases, and 5 bases had no gene match. The CDR3 covers 13 residues.

This clonotype appeared a few times. This chain uses TRBV15 with TRBJ1-1; unclear D gene. V gave up 0 bases and J gave up 9 bases, with 8 bases separating them. Germline CDR1 reads LNHNV; CDR2 reads YYDKDF (reference sequence). The CDR3 has 12 amino acids. This CDR3 is CATSRDNNKAFF. CDR3 bases: TGTGCCACCAGCAGAGATAACAACAAAGCTTTCTTT.

This clonotype was observed a handful of times. The chain carries TRBV7-8 and TRBJ1-6, with 9 bases aligning to TRBD1. V lost 6 bases to trimming and J lost 7 bases; unmatched junction nucleotides: 16. Germline CDR1 reads SGHVS; CDR2 reads FQNEAQ. CDR3 length: 18 amino acids. The CDR3 reads CASSYLKPWTGDNSPLHF. CDR3 DNA: TGTGCCAGCAGTTACCTAAAACCCTGGACAGGGGACAATTCACCCCTCCACTTT.